This T cell receptor beta chain was observed in a study of T-cell reconstitution after alpha-beta-depleted transplantation in children listed by TCRdb under 2016. Turning to the overall study: Using TCR repertoire profiling, the study quantitatively followed how T-cell immune reconstitution unfolded in children after TCRalphabeta/CD19-depleted allogeneic hematopoietic cell transplantation.

Worth noting for this clonotype: Its cognate antigen has yet to be identified. Qualities for individual bases were not recorded, and no much larger clone is one base off.

The method was PCR. For sequencing, an Illumina HiSeq 2500 was employed. TCR library preparation used molecular barcoding, with unique molecular identifiers applied to normalize quantification of the TCRbeta repertoire. TCRdb ran its own pipeline on the public reads, namely fastp trimming at Q25 and MiXCR clone calling, and kept in-frame beta chains. Records with the same CDR3 protein are collapsed into one entry carrying the most frequent genes and DNA. In this sample the table shows a few hundred thousand distinct CDR3 sequences, around a tenth of which occur a single time. The top ten clones comprise approximately 2.3% of the sample. Specimen: PBMCs from the stem cell graft donor, collected from the stem cell graft. The receptor's source is a human donor who donated a stem cell graft to a child with acute lymphoblastic leukemia.

At the DNA level, the sequence is TGTGCCAGCAGCCCAAGGGGGGGCAGCTATGGCTACACCTTC. It translates as CASSPRGGSYGYTF. The V and J genes are TRBV12-3 or TRBV12-4 and TRBJ1-2; a tentative D call is TRBD1 (6 bases match). A distance of 15 bases separates the germline ends of V and J, which lose 6 bases and 4 bases respectively. The CDR3 spans 14 residues, from the cysteine through the phenylalanine. Only the CDR3 region is kept as DNA, spanning 42 bases read in frame from base 1.